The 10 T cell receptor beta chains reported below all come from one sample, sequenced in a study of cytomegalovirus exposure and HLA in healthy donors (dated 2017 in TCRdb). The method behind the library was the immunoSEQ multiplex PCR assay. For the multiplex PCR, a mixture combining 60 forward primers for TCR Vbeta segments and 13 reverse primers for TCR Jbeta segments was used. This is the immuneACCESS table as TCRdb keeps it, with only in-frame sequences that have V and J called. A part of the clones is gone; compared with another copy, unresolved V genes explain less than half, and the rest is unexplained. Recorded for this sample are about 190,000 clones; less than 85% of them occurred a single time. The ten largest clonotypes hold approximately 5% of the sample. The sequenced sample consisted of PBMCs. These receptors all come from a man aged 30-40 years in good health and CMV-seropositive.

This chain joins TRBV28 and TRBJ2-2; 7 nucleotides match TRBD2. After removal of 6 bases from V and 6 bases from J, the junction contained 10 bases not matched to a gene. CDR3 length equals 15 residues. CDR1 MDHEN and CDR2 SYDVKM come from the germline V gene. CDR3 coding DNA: TGTGCCAGCAGCCTTCCGGGACTATCGGCCGGGGAGCTGTTTTTT. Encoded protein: CASSLPGLSAGELFF.

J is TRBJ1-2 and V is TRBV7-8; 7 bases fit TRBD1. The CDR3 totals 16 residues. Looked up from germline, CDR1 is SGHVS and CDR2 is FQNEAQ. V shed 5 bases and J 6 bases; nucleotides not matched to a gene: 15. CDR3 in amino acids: CASSPERVGQQHGYTF. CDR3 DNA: TGTGCCAGCAGCCCCGAGAGGGTGGGACAGCAACATGGCTACACCTTC.

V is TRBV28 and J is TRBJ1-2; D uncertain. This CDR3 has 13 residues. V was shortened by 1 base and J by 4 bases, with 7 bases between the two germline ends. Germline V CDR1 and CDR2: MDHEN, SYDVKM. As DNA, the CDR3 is TGTGCCAGCAGTTTATCACGAGTCTATGGCTACACCTTC. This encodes CASSLSRVYGYTF.

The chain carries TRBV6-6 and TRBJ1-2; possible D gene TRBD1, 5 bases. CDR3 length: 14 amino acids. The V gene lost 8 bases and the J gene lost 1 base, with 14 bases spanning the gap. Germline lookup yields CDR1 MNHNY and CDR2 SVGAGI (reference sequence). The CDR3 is CASQDIGFNYGYTF. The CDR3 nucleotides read TGTGCCAGCCAGGACATCGGCTTTAACTATGGCTACACCTTC.

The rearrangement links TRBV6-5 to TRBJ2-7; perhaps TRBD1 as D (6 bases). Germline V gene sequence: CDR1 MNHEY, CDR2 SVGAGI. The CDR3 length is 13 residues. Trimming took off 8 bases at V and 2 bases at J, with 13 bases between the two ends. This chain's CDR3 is CASSSDRTYEQYF. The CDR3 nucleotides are TGTGCCAGCTCGTCGGACAGAACCTACGAGCAGTACTTC.

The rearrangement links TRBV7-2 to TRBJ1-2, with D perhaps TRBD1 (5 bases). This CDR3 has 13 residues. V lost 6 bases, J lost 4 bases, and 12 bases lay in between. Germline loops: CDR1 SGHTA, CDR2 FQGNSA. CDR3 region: CASSVDTLYGYTF. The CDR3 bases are TGTGCCAGCAGTGTGGACACCCTCTATGGCTACACCTTC.

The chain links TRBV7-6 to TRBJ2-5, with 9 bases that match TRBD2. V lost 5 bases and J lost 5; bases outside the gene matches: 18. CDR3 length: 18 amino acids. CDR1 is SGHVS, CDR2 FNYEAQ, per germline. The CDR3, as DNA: TGTGCCAGCAGCCCCTCGATGCCCCTTAGCGGGGGTTTGGAGACCCAGTACTTC. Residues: CASSPSMPLSGGLETQYF.

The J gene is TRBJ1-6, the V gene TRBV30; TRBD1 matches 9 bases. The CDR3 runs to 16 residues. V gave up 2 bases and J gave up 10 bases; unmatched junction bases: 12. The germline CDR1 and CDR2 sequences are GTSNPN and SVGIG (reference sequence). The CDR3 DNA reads TGTGCCTGGAGTCCCCGGGGGGGGACAGGGCTGTCACCCCTCCACTTT. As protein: CAWSPRGGTGLSPLHF.

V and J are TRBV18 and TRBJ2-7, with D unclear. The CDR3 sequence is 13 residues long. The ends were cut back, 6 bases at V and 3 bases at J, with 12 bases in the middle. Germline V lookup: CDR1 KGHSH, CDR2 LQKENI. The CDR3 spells CASSRDPGYEQYF. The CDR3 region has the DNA TGTGCCAGCTCCCGCGATCCCGGCTACGAGCAGTACTTC.

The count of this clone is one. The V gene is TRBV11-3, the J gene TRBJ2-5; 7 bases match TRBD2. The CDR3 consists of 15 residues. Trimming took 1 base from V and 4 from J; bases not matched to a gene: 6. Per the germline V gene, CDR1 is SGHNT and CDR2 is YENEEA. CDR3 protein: CASSLAGGALETQYF. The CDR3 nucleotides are TGTGCCAGCAGCTTAGCGGGGGGAGCCCTAGAGACCCAGTACTTC.